This T cell receptor beta chain was sequenced for a study of cytomegalovirus exposure and HLA in healthy donors. Study-level results: In presence/absence analyses, roughly uniform sequencing depth across donors was assumed. TCR sequences were mostly rare, though some public TCRs occurred in many donors. More clonal expansion characterized HLA-associated TCR beta chains than equally common others in a later analysis. Later analysis identified a missense DCLRE1C variant that was linked to TCR beta V- and J-gene trimming.

This clone was seen many times. Antigen: not known. 60 Vbeta and 13 Jbeta primers were used in PCR. Repertoires were generated with immunoSEQ multiplex PCR, while TCRdb's copy carries only in-frame clones and drops some. The repertoire holds about 93,000 clones, with 82% as singletons. From germline, CDR1 is LNHDA and CDR2 SQIVND (reference sequence). V was clipped by 7 bases and J by 1 base, with 19 bases between them. The length of the CDR3 is 16 residues. Sequences were obtained from PBMCs. This receptor was obtained from a man aged 50 or older in good health and CMV-seronegative. The chain couples TRBV19 to TRBJ1-1; D remains unclear. The CDR3 loop is CASTFGLRRWNTEAFF. CDR3 DNA sequence: TGTGCCAGTACTTTTGGCTTAAGGAGGTGGAACACTGAAGCTTTCTTT.